These 2 T cell receptor beta chains came from one sample sequenced in a study of OX40 agonist ivuxolimab in advanced cancers. Clones were sequenced by immunoSEQ multiplex PCR, and TCRdb holds only the in-frame ones, with some missing. The sample contains more than 90,000 clones, around 83% of which appear only once. Sequencing used CD4+ or CD8+ T cells sorted from blood, obtained in a trial of the OX40 agonist ivuxolimab. These receptors were obtained from an adult with an advanced solid tumor such as melanoma, head and neck, liver or kidney cancer.

The CDR3 is CAISELGYNEQFF. As DNA, the CDR3 is TGTGCCATCAGTGAGTTAGGGTATAATGAGCAGTTCTTC. The gene calls are TRBV10-3 and TRBJ2-1; D not certain. The V end lost 1 base, the J end lost 7 bases, and 8 bases lay between the germline ends. Looked up from germline, CDR1 is ENHRY and CDR2 is SYGVKD. This CDR3 comprises 13 residues.

The chain employs TRBV2 and TRBJ2-2, with D unclear. This CDR3 is 15 amino acids long. Trimming removed 3 bases at V and 4 bases at J, with 12 bases between. CDR1 and CDR2 (germline): SNHLY, FYNNEI. DNA of the CDR3: TGTGCCAGCAGTGAGGCTCTGAGTTCCACCGGGGAGCTGTTTTTT. It encodes CASSEALSSTGELFF.